This TCR beta chain was documented in a study of tumor and adjacent non-tumor tissue in lung cancer. As for this clonotype: The junction shows a germline mismatch at one end, possibly a read error.

This sample's RNA came from whole unsorted tissue. This CDR3 is built from 14 residues. CDR1 is MNHNS, CDR2 SASEGT, per germline. Three rounds of nested PCR, following a modified ARM-PCR protocol, produced the TCRbeta library. In TCRdb, the multiplex PCR reads were re-called with MiXCR into one record per CDR3 protein. Of about 110,000 distinct CDR3 sequences detected, roughly 80% appear once; the ten largest clones hold around a third. Sequencing was done on a sample of lung tumor tissue. The chain links TRBV6-1 to TRBJ1-1; possibly TRBD1 for D (6 bases). The clonotype originates from a woman aged 55 to 70 with non-small cell lung cancer. CDR3 nucleotides: TGTGCCAGCAGTGTAGCCCTGGGGGACACTGAGGCTTTCTTT. It codes for CASSVALGDTEAFF.